One T cell receptor beta chain is described in this entry. What it recognizes is unknown. The PCR contained 60 Vbeta and 13 Jbeta primers. The table came from immunoSEQ multiplex PCR; TCRdb's copy has only in-frame clones and leaves some out. This sample contains approximately 120,000 clones. The sample is drawn from a study of cytomegalovirus exposure and HLA in healthy donors. Turning to the study itself: The Caucasian-associated ancestry cluster contained more than 75% of the 398 genotyped donors.

The CDR3 covers 15 residues. Trimming left V 3 bases short and J 5 bases short, with 14 bases between. Germline CDR1 is LNHDA and CDR2 is SQIVND (reference sequence). Broader study findings: A later analysis linked a missense variant in DCLRE1C to the trimming of TCR beta V and J genes. An apparent linkage of common viral pathogens to several of the most significant clusters emerged in a later analysis.

V gene TRBV19 combines with J gene TRBJ1-5, with D possibly being TRBD1 (5 bases). Sequences were obtained from PBMCs. This TCR was sampled from a young man in good health and CMV-seronegative. In DNA form, the CDR3 reads TGTGCCAGTAGTATGGGGGGGACCGACTATCAGCCCCAGCATTTT. It codes for CASSMGGTDYQPQHF.